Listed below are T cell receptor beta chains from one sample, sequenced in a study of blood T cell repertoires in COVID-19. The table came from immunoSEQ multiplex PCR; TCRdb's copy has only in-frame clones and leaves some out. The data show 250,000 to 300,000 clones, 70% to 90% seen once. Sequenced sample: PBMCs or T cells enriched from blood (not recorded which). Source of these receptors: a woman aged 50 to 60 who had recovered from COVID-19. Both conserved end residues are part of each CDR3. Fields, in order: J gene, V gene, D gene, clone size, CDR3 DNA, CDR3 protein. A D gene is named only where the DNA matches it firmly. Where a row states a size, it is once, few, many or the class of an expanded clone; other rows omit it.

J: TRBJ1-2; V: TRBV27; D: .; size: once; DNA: TGTGCCAGCAGAACGACAGCGGGGGGCTACACCTTC; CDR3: CASRTTAGGYTF
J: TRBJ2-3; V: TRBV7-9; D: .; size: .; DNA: TGTGCCAGCAGCGAAAGACAGGCGAGTACCTTCGGGACGCAGTATTTT; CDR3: CASSERQASTFGTQYF
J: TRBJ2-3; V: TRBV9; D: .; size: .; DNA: TGTGCCAGCAGCGTAGCAGGGAAGCTCACAGATACGCAGTATTTT; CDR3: CASSVAGKLTDTQYF
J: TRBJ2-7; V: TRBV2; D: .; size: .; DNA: TGTGCCAGCAGTGATGGACAGAACTCCTACGAGCAGTACTTC; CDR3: CASSDGQNSYEQYF
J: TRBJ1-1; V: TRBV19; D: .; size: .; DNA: TGTGCCAGTAGGGGGCCAAGGGAGAACACTGAAGCTTTCTTT; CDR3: CASRGPRENTEAFF
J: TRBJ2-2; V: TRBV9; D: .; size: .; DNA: TGTGCCAGCAGCGTTCCCGGGACTGTGAACACCGGGGAGCTGTTTTTT; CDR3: CASSVPGTVNTGELFF
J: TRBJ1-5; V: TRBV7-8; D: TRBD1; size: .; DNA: TGTGCCAGCAGCTGGGGACAGGGTAGTCAGCCCCAGCATTTT; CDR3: CASSWGQGSQPQHF
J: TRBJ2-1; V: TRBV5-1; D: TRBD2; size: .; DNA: TGCGCCAGCAGCCCACAGGTGGCGGGAGCAGTTATTGAGCAGTTCTTC; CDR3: CASSPQVAGAVIEQFF
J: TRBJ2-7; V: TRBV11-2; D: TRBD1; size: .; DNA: TGTGCCACCAGGTCATTAAGGGGACAGCACGAGCAGTACTTC; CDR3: CATRSLRGQHEQYF
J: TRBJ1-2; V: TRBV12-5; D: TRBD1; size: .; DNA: TGTGCTAGTACCCGGGGGACAGGGTTAAATGGCTACACCTTC; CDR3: CASTRGTGLNGYTF
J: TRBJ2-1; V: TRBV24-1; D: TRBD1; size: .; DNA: TGTGCCACCAGTGACCCCGACAGGGCCGGTGAGCAGTTCTTC; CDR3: CATSDPDRAGEQFF
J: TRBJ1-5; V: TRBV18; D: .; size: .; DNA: TGTGCCAGCTCACCTAGGTCCCCGGGCGGGGATCAGCCCCAGCATTTT; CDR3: CASSPRSPGGDQPQHF
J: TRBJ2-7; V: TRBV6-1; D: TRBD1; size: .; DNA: TGTGCCAGCAGTGACGTACAGGGGACGTTCTCCTACGAGCAGTACTTC; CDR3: CASSDVQGTFSYEQYF
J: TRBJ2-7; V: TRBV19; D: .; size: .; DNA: TGTGCCAGTCAGTCCCCTTCTCGACAGCCCCCTCTATCCTACGAGCAGTACTTC; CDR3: CASQSPSRQPPLSYEQYF
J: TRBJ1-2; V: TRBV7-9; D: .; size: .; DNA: TGTGCCAGCAGCTTATTAGACAGCGAAGAGGCTAACTATGGCTACACCTTC; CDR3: CASSLLDSEEANYGYTF
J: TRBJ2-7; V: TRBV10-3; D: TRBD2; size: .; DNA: TGTGCCATCAGTGACCGGGGACTAGCGGGAGCTTACGAGCAGTACTTC; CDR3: CAISDRGLAGAYEQYF
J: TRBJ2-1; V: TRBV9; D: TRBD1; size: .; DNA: TGTGCCAGCAGCACGACGGGACAGAGTTACAATGAGCAGTTCTTC; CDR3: CASSTTGQSYNEQFF
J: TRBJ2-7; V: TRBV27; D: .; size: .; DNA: TGTGCCAGCAGTCGGAACGGGGAAGAGCAGTACTTC; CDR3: CASSRNGEEQYF
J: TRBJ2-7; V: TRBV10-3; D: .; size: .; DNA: TGTGCCATCAGAGGCTACAGACAGAATGCCTACGAGCAGTACTTC; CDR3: CAIRGYRQNAYEQYF
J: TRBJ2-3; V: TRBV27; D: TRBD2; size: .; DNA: TGTGCCAGCAGCCGCACCCTAGCGGGAGGCACAGATACGCAGTATTTT; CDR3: CASSRTLAGGTDTQYF
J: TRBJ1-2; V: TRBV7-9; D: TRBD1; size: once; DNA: TGTGCCAGCAGCTTAGACTACGGGACAGGGGGCTGGTCGGGCGGCTACACCTTC; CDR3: CASSLDYGTGGWSGGYTF
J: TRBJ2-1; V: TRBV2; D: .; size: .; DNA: TGTGCCAGCACCACCCTTAGCGGTCCCTACAATGAGCAGTTCTTC; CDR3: CASTTLSGPYNEQFF
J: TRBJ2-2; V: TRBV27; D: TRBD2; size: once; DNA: TGTGCCAGCAGTCCCTCTTGGCGGGAGGTGGCCGGGGAGCTGTTTTTT; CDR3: CASSPSWREVAGELFF
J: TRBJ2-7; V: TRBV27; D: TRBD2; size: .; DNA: TGTGCCAGCAGTTTATTCAGCTTGGGGACTAGCGGGACAGACGAGCAGTACTTC; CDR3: CASSLFSLGTSGTDEQYF
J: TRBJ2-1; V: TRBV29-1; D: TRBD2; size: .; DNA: TGCAGCGTTGAAGCGGGAGGGCCCGGTTTTGAACAGTTCTTC; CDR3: CSVEAGGPGFEQFF
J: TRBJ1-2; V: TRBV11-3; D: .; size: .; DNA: TGTGCCAGCAGCGCAGAGACAAACTATGGCTACACCTTC; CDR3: CASSAETNYGYTF